Each of the 9 T cell receptor beta chains below was sequenced from the same sample in a study of cytomegalovirus exposure and HLA in healthy donors. Primers included in the PCR were 60 Vbeta and 13 Jbeta primers. The method was immunoSEQ multiplex PCR; TCRdb's version includes in-frame clones alone and lacks a portion of them. The sample shows 98,000 or so clones, more than 75% of them seen only once. Sequencing was carried out using PBMCs. The receptors stem from a human donor in good health.

The V call is TRBV13, the J call TRBJ2-1; tentatively, D is TRBD2 (6 bases). The CDR3 is 17 amino acids. Trimming cost V 0 bases and J 2 bases, with 14 bases left between them. The germline V gene has CDR1 PRHDT and CDR2 FYEKMQ (reference sequence). DNA of the CDR3: TGTGCCAGCAGCTTAGGCCTAGGGGAGGTAACCTACAATGAGCAGTTCTTC. This codes for CASSLGLGEVTYNEQFF.

The chain links TRBV19 to TRBJ1-3; D gene uncertain. Per the germline V gene, CDR1 is LNHDA and CDR2 is SQIVND (reference sequence). This CDR3 is 14 amino acids long. V was trimmed by 7 bases and J by 2 bases, leaving 12 bases between them. This chain's CDR3 is CASNSGITGNTIYF. Written as DNA, the CDR3 is TGTGCCAGTAATTCGGGGATAACTGGAAACACCATATATTTT. The whole variable domain, remainder taken from reference TRBV19 and TRBJ1-3, is DGGITQSPKYLFRKEGQNVTLSCEQNLNHDAMYWYRQDPGQGLRLIYYSQIVNDFQKGDIAEGYSVSREKKESFPLTVTSAQKNPTAFYLCASNSGITGNTIYFGEGSWLTVV.

Only one count was recorded for this clone. The rearrangement links TRBV9 to TRBJ2-3; perhaps TRBD1 as D (6 bases). The V gene's germline CDR1 is SGDLS and CDR2 YYNGEE. Deletions cut 0 bases from V and 0 bases from J, with 11 bases between. CDR3 size: 16 residues. The CDR3 here is CASSVVPGASTDTQYF. The CDR3 nucleotides read TGTGCCAGCAGCGTAGTGCCAGGGGCAAGCACAGATACGCAGTATTTT.

The chain combines TRBV19 with TRBJ2-5; 10 bases are shared with TRBD1. From germline, CDR1 is LNHDA and CDR2 SQIVND (reference sequence). Trimming cost V 10 bases and J 11 bases; bases outside gene matches: 19. There are 15 residues in the CDR3. CDR3 sequence (DNA): TGTGCCACTAAGGGACAGGGGAATTCTCCCTCAGAGCAGTACTTC. Translation: CATKGQGNSPSEQYF.

CDR3 amino acids: CASTQPQGTSGNTIYF. The CDR3 nucleotides read TGTGCCAGCACTCAACCGCAGGGGACCTCTGGAAACACCATATATTTT. V usage is TRBV7-8 and J usage is TRBJ1-3, with D perhaps matching TRBD1 (6 bases). Germline CDR1 and CDR2: SGHVS and FQNEAQ. Trimming left V 7 bases short and J 0 bases short, with 16 bases between. The CDR3 consists of 16 residues.

The chain joins TRBV9 to TRBJ2-1; the D is unclear. This CDR3 has 15 amino acids. CDR1 SGDLS and CDR2 YYNGEE come from the germline V gene. Trimming cost V 4 bases and J 1 base, with 12 bases left between them. The CDR3 loop reads CASSHNTGSYNEQFF. CDR3 sequence (DNA): TGTGCCAGCAGCCACAATACGGGTTCCTACAATGAGCAGTTCTTC.

The chain links TRBV5-4 to TRBJ2-5; D uncertain. The CDR3 runs 12 residues. Trimming cost V 5 bases and J 7 bases, with 12 bases left between them. Germline V gene data show CDR1 as SGHNT and CDR2 as YYREEE (reference sequence). CDR3 in DNA: TGTGCCAGCAGTCAAACCCCAGGGACCCAGTACTTC. This translates into CASSQTPGTQYF.

The V call is TRBV5-1, the J call TRBJ1-2; D not certain. Looked up from germline, CDR1 is SGHRS and CDR2 is YFSETQ. CDR3 length: 14 amino acids. V was cut by 8 bases and J by 5 bases, with 19 bases left in between. CDR3 coding DNA: TGCGCCAGTCAAGCCCCTGGGCTACCTTATGGCTACACCTTC. Translated: CASQAPGLPYGYTF.

This clone was observed once. The chain is built from TRBV5-4 and TRBJ1-1; TRBD1 aligns across 7 bases. Per germline, CDR1 SGHNT and CDR2 YYREEE (reference sequence). CDR3 length equals 15 residues. Trimming cost V 0 bases and J 0 bases; bases outside gene matches: 2. This CDR3 reads CASSLEGQVNTEAFF. CDR3 coding DNA: TGTGCCAGCAGCTTGGAAGGACAGGTGAACACTGAAGCTTTCTTT.